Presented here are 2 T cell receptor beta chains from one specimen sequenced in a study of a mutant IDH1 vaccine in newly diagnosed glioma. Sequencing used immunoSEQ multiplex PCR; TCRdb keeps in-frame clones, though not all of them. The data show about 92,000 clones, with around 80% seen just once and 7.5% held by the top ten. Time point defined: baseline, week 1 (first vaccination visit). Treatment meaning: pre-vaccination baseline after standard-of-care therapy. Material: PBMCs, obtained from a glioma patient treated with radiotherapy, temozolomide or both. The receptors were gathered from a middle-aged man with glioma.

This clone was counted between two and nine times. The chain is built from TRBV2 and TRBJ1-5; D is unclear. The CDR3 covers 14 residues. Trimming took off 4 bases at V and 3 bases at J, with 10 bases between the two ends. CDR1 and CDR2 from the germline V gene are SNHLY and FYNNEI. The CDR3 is CASSALGSNQPQHF. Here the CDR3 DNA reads TGTGCCAGCAGTGCTCTAGGGTCCAATCAGCCCCAGCATTTT.

The CDR3 DNA reads TGTGCCAGCAGCTTAGGAGGACTAGCGGGAGGTTCCTACAATGAGCAGTTCTTC. Its protein is CASSLGGLAGGSYNEQFF. V usage is TRBV11-1 and J usage is TRBJ2-1; 14 nucleotides agree with TRBD2. Germline V CDR1 and CDR2: SGHAT, FQDESV (reference sequence). V dropped 1 base and J dropped 1; count of bases not matched to a gene: 3. The CDR3 runs to 18 residues.